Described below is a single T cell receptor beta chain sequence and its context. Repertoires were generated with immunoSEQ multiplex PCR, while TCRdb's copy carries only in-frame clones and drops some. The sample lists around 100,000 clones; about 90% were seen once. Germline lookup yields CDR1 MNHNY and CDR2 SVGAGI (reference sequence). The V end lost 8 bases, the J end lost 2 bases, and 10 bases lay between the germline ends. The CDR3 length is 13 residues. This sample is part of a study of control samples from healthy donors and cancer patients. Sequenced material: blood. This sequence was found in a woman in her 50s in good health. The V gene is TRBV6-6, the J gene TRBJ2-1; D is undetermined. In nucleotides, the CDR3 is TGTGCCAGCTTCGACTCCGCCTACAATGAGCAGTTCTTC. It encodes CASFDSAYNEQFF.